This passage covers 10 T cell receptor beta chains from one sample sequenced in a study of graft-versus-host responses after intestinal transplantation. Here immunoSEQ multiplex PCR was the method, and the copy in TCRdb shows in-frame clones only, minus some. The sample contains tens of thousands of clones, 95% of which appear only once. Their target antigens are unknown. The input for sequencing was unstimulated CD8+ T cells sorted from spleen or lymph node cells, taken before transplant. The receptor set was obtained from a human donor who was the organ donor for an intestinal transplant.

V usage is TRBV28 and J usage is TRBJ2-3; tentatively, D is TRBD1 or TRBD2 (6 bases each). Germline CDR1 and CDR2: MDHEN and SYDVKM. CDR3 length: 16 amino acids. The ends were cut back, 5 bases at V and 0 bases at J, with 15 bases in the middle. This chain's CDR3 is CASSLGASASTDTQYF. Here the CDR3 DNA reads TGTGCCAGCAGTCTGGGGGCTAGCGCGAGCACAGATACGCAGTATTTT. Full variable domain (rest looked up from reference TRBV28 and TRBJ2-3): DVKVTQSSRYLVKRTGEKVFLECVQDMDHENMFWYRQDPGLGLRLIYFSYDVKMKEKGDIPEGYSVSREKKERFSLILESASTNQTSMYLCASSLGASASTDTQYFGPGTRLTVL.

The chain combines TRBV5-4 with TRBJ1-2; unclear D gene. In germline, CDR1 is SGHNT, CDR2 YYREEE (reference sequence). V lost 0 bases, J lost 4 bases, and 10 bases lay in between. This CDR3 has 14 amino acids. CDR3 sequence reads: CASSLDRGSYGYTF. CDR3 bases: TGTGCCAGCAGCTTGGATCGGGGAAGCTATGGCTACACCTTC.

The chain is built from TRBV27 and TRBJ2-5; D not certain. Gene TRBJ2-7 matches the end of the DNA better, so the J call may be wrong. CDR1 is MNHEY and CDR2 is SMNVEV in the germline V gene (reference sequence). The CDR3 has 17 amino acids. DNA of the CDR3: TGTGCCAGCAGTTTCCAAAGACACGACGGAAGCTCCTACGAGCAGTACTTC. Translating it yields CASSFQRHDGSSYEQYF.

The rearrangement links TRBV7-8 to TRBJ1-3; no firm D call. CDR3 length equals 13 residues. Trimming removed 5 bases at V and 0 bases at J, with 5 bases between. The germline V gene encodes CDR1 SGHVS and CDR2 FQNEAQ. The CDR3 DNA sequence: TGTGCCAGCAGCCGGGACTCTGGAAACACCATATATTTT. Translated: CASSRDSGNTIYF.

The chain combines TRBV10-3 with TRBJ2-5; D possibly uses TRBD1 or TRBD2 (5 bases each). V lost 5 bases and J 5 bases, leaving 12 bases between the germline ends. The CDR3 runs to 13 residues. Germline values: CDR1 ENHRY, CDR2 SYGVKD. The DNA for the CDR3 is TGTGCCATCAGTACCACAGGCGGGGAGACCCAGTACTTC. It yields the protein CAISTTGGETQYF.

This chain joins TRBV2 and TRBJ2-5; TRBD1 or TRBD2 may be the D gene (7 bases each). V lost 0 bases, J lost 5 bases, and 19 bases lay in between. From germline, CDR1 is SNHLY and CDR2 FYNNEI. This CDR3 spans 17 amino acids. DNA of the CDR3: TGTGCCAGCAGTGAAGCCCAGGGGGGGGAAGGGTTGGAGACCCAGTACTTC. Translated: CASSEAQGGEGLETQYF.

The chain couples TRBV27 to TRBJ2-3, with D perhaps TRBD1 or TRBD2 (7 bases each). The V end lost 1 base, the J end lost 4 bases, and 18 bases lay between the germline ends. CDR1 is MNHEY and CDR2 is SMNVEV in the germline V gene (reference sequence). The CDR3 spans 17 residues. The CDR3 region has the DNA TGTGCCAGCAGTTTATATGATGAGGGGGCGGGAGCAGATACGCAGTATTTT. Translating gives CASSLYDEGAGADTQYF.

The chain has TRBV30 and TRBJ2-7; the D gene is possibly TRBD2 (6 bases). Deletions cut 2 bases from V and 2 bases from J, with 10 bases between. CDR3 length: 13 amino acids. Germline CDR1 GTSNPN, CDR2 SVGIG (reference sequence). CDR3 sequence (DNA): TGTGCCTGGAGTTTTGGCGGGGCCTACGAGCAGTACTTC. It codes for CAWSFGGAYEQYF.

The chain couples TRBV9 to TRBJ1-6; unclear D gene. The CDR3 is made up of 17 amino acids. Germline V CDR1 and CDR2: SGDLS, YYNGEE. The V and J ends lost 0 bases and 7 bases respectively, with 17 bases between them. CDR3 DNA: TGTGCCAGCAGCGTAGTTGTGAAAAGGACGGTAAATTCACCCCTCCACTTT. Translation gives CASSVVVKRTVNSPLHF.

In its sample, this clone was seen a few times. The chain links TRBV28 to TRBJ1-1; TRBD1 is a possible D gene (5 bases). The germline gives CDR1 MDHEN, CDR2 SYDVKM. This CDR3 spans 17 amino acids. The germline V and J ends were trimmed by 3 bases and 3 bases, with 20 bases remaining between them. CDR3 region: CASSLRGPQGADTEAFF. The DNA of the CDR3 is TGTGCCAGCAGTTTGAGGGGACCGCAGGGAGCGGACACTGAAGCTTTCTTT. Drawing the rest from reference TRBV28 and TRBJ1-1, the complete variable domain is DVKVTQSSRYLVKRTGEKVFLECVQDMDHENMFWYRQDPGLGLRLIYFSYDVKMKEKGDIPEGYSVSREKKERFSLILESASTNQTSMYLCASSLRGPQGADTEAFFGQGTRLTVV.